This passage covers 9 T cell receptor beta chains from one sample sequenced in a study of tumor-infiltrating lymphocytes in primary liver carcinoma (dated by TCRdb to 2015 to 2018). TCRdb shows the sequencer as Illumina HiSeq 2500. Using a constant-region primer and ProtoScript II reverse transcriptase, TCRbeta-specific cDNA was reverse-transcribed from 400 to 550 ng total RNA. TCRbeta libraries were built with three nested multiplex PCR rounds, a slightly modified ARM-PCR procedure. The first two PCR rounds used multiplex TRBV1-TRBV30 forward primers with a Cbeta reverse primer, each for about 10 cycles. TCRdb itself trimmed the public reads at Q25 with fastp, ran MiXCR and retained productive beta chains. A single entry per CDR3 protein holds the most common genes and DNA from its merged rows. The sample table records 300,000 to 400,000 distinct CDR3 sequences; over 55% of these occur just once. More than 8.5% of the sample goes to the ten largest clones.

RNA from unsorted whole blood was extracted with TRIzol reagent, and germline DNA was obtained with the DNeasy Blood & Tissue kit. Sequenced input: peripheral blood. These receptors all stem from a man aged 40-49 years with primary liver carcinoma and hepatitis B virus infection.

This clonotype showed up many times. The chain combines TRBV6-5 with TRBJ2-1, with 8 bases identical to TRBD1. The CDR3 totals 13 residues. Germline CDR1 reads MNHEY; CDR2 reads SVGAGI. V dropped 6 bases and J dropped 4; count of bases not matched to a gene: 2. CDR3 coding DNA: TGTGCCAGCAGCTGGACAGGGTACAATGAGCAGTTCTTC. Translated, it gives CASSWTGYNEQFF.

This clonotype was observed at least ten times. The chain combines TRBV12-3 or TRBV12-4 with TRBJ2-3, with D perhaps matching TRBD1 or TRBD2 (5 bases each). The CDR3 contains 14 residues. V lost 4 bases, J lost 6 bases, and 14 bases lay in between. The CDR3, as DNA: TGTGCCAGCAGTTGGGGCGGGTCTGGGGATACGCAGTATTTT. Translating gives CASSWGGSGDTQYF.

The chain carries TRBV28 and TRBJ2-1; D remains ambiguous. From germline, CDR1 is MDHEN and CDR2 SYDVKM. Trimming removed 8 bases from V and 10 bases from J, with 12 bases in between. This CDR3 is built from 11 residues. This chain's CDR3 is CASRVRAEQFF. CDR3 sequence (DNA): TGTGCCAGCCGGGTCCGGGCGGAGCAGTTCTTC. Together with reference TRBV28 and TRBJ2-1, the CDR3 gives the full variable domain: DVKVTQSSRYLVKRTGEKVFLECVQDMDHENMFWYRQDPGLGLRLIYFSYDVKMKEKGDIPEGYSVSREKKERFSLILESASTNQTSMYLCASRVRAEQFFGPGTRLTVL.

Turning to this clonotype: A much bigger clone sits one base away, suggesting this may be a read error. V usage is TRBV6-1 and J usage is TRBJ1-2; 7 nucleotides align to TRBD1. The CDR3 length is 16 residues. Germline CDR1 reads MNHNS; CDR2 reads SASEGT. The CDR3 loop reads CASTEIRDSWVYGYTF. The CDR3 bases are TGTGCCAGCACTGAAATAAGGGACAGCTGGGTCTATGGCTACACCTTC.

The V call is TRBV5-5, the J call TRBJ1-3; D is unresolved. Germline loops: CDR1 SGHKS, CDR2 YYEKEE (reference sequence). V dropped 0 bases and J dropped 4 bases, with 8 bases sitting between them. The CDR3 length is 14 residues. CDR3 nucleotide sequence: TGTGCCAGCAGCTTGGACTGGGGAGGAAACACCATATATTTT. This encodes CASSLDWGGNTIYF.

The table lists this clonotype with many counts. This chain uses TRBV12-3 or TRBV12-4 with TRBJ2-5; 8 bases match TRBD1. The ends lost 6 bases at V and 5 bases at J; junction bases unmatched: 8. This CDR3 region has 14 residues. Here the CDR3 reads CASRQGVSGETQYF. The CDR3, as DNA: TGTGCCAGCAGACAGGGGGTGTCCGGGGAGACCCAGTACTTC.

The V call is TRBV9, the J call TRBJ2-2; 9 nucleotides line up with TRBD2. The CDR3 length is 15 residues. V shed 2 bases and J 6 bases; nucleotides not matched to a gene: 5. Per the germline V gene, CDR1 is SGDLS and CDR2 is YYNGEE. Here the CDR3 DNA reads TGTGCCAGCAGCGTGGGACTAGCCCTGGCCGGGGAGCTGTTTTTT. This sequence encodes CASSVGLALAGELFF.

This clonotype showed up just once. At one boundary the junction diverges from the germline segment, which might be a read error. This chain links TRBV11-1 with TRBJ1-1; D unclear. CDR3 size: 15 residues. The V gene's germline CDR1 is SGHAT and CDR2 FQDESV (reference sequence). The CDR3 loop reads CASSLRGRMNTEALF. DNA of the CDR3: TGTGCCAGCAGCTTACGAGGCAGGATGAATACTGAAGCTCTCTTT.

With regard to this clonotype: Given a much more abundant clone one base away, this may be a read error. The chain is built from TRBV12-3 or TRBV12-4 and TRBJ2-1; no firm D call. This CDR3 is 11 amino acids long. In DNA, the CDR3 is TGTGCCAGCAGTTTGTGGGGTGAGCAGCTCTTC. This encodes CASSLWGEQLF.